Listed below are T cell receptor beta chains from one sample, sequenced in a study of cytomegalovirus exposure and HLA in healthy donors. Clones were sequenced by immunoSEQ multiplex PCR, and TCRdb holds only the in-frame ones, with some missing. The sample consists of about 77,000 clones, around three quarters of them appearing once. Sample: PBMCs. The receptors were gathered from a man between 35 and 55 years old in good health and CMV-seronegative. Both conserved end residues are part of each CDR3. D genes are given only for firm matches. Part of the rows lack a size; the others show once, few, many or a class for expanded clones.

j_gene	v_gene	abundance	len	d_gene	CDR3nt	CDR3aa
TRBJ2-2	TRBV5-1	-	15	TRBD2	TGCGCCAGCAGCTTGACAGCGGGGAACGCCGGGGAGCTGTTTTTT	CASSLTAGNAGELFF
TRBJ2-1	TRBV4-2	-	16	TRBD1	TGTGCCAGCAGCCAACTACCGGGACAGGGGGCCGATGAGCAGTTCTTC	CASSQLPGQGADEQFF
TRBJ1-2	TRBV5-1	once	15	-	TGCGCCAGCAGCCCAAACGCGATTGACAGATCTGGCTACACCTTC	CASSPNAIDRSGYTF
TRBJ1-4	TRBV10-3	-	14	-	TGTGCCATCAGTGAGCAGGGGTCAAAAGAAAAACTGTTTTTT	CAISEQGSKEKLFF
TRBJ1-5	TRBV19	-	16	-	TGTGCCAGTAGTATACCACGGGTTAGTGGCAATCAGCCCCAGCATTTT	CASSIPRVSGNQPQHF
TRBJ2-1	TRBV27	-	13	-	TGTGCCAGCACCATACCAGGGTACAATGAGCAGTTCTTC	CASTIPGYNEQFF
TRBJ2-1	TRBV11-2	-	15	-	TGTGCCAGCAGCTTACAAGGCCAGGGGTACAATGAGCAGTTCTTC	CASSLQGQGYNEQFF
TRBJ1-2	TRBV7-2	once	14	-	TGTGCCAGCAGCTCGAGGGGGGGGGACTATGGCTACACCTTC	CASSSRGGDYGYTF
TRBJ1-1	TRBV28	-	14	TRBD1	TGTGCCAGCAGCCCGGGACAGATGGGGACAGAAGCTTTCTTT	CASSPGQMGTEAFF
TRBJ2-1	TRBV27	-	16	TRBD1	TGTGCCAGCAGTTTACGCCAGGGGGTGCCCTACAATGAGCAGTTCTTC	CASSLRQGVPYNEQFF
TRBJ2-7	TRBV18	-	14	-	TGTGCCAGCTCACCACCGACAGGAACCTACGAGCAGTACTTC	CASSPPTGTYEQYF
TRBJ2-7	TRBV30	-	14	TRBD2	TGTGCCTGGGAGGGCGGGGGGGATTCCTACGAGCAGTACTTC	CAWEGGGDSYEQYF
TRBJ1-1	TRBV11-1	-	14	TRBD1	TGTGCCAGCACCTGGGACAGGGAAAACACTGAAGCTTTCTTT	CASTWDRENTEAFF
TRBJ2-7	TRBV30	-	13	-	TGTGCCTGGAGGATGGGGGGAGACTACGAGCAGTACTTC	CAWRMGGDYEQYF
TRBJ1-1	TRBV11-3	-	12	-	TGTGCCAGCAGCTCAGGGAACACTGAAGCTTTCTTT	CASSSGNTEAFF
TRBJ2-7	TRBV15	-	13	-	TGTGCCACCAGCAGAGACACAGAGTACGAGCAGTACTTC	CATSRDTEYEQYF
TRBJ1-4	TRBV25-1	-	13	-	TGTGCCAGCAGTGGGGGCGGTAATGAAAAACTGTTTTTT	CASSGGGNEKLFF
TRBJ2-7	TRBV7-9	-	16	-	TGTGCCAGCAGCTTAGCCCGACAGGCCCGATACTACGAGCAGTACTTC	CASSLARQARYYEQYF
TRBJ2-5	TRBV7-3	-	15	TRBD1	TGTGCCAGCAGCCAAACGGGACAGATCCAAGAGACCCAGTACTTC	CASSQTGQIQETQYF
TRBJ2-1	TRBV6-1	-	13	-	TGTGCTGGGCGGGAAAGCTCCTACAATGAGCAGTTCTTC	CAGRESSYNEQFF
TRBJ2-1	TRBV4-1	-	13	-	TGCGCCAGCAGCCAAGATTCCAGGTACAGCCAGTTCTTC	CASSQDSRYSQFF
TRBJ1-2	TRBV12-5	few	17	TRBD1	TGTGCTAGTGGTTTCGGGACAGGGGCCTCAGCTAACTATGGCTACACCTTC	CASGFGTGASANYGYTF
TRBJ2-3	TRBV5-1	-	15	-	TGCGCCAGCAGCTTGGGACACCCGGGAGCAGATACGCAGTATTTT	CASSLGHPGADTQYF
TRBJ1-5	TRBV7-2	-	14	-	TGTGCCAGCAGCGTACAGGGAGTCGGTCAGCCCCAGCATTTT	CASSVQGVGQPQHF
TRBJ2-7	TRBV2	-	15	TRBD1	TGTGCCAGCAGAGTCGACAGGGCCTTTACCTACGAGCAGTACTTC	CASRVDRAFTYEQYF
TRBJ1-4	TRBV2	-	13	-	TGTGCCAGCAGTGAACTGGCAGAGGGAAAACTGTTTTTT	CASSELAEGKLFF
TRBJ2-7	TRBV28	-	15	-	TGTGCCAGCAGTTTATCGAGCAGGGGATCCTACGAGCAGTACTTC	CASSLSSRGSYEQYF
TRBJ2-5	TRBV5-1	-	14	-	TGCGCCAGCACTCACGGAAGGACAGAGGAGACCCAGTACTTC	CASTHGRTEETQYF
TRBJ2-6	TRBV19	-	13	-	TGTGCCAGTAGTATAGGACAGGTCAACGTCCTGACTTTC	CASSIGQVNVLTF
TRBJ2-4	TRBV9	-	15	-	TGTGCCAGCAGCTCTGACTCTCTAGCCAAAAACATTCAGTACTTC	CASSSDSLAKNIQYF
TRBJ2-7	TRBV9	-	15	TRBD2	TGTGCCAGCAGCGCAGGGACTAGGGACCGGTACGAGCAGTACTTC	CASSAGTRDRYEQYF
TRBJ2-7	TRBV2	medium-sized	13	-	TGTGCCAGCACCACAACAGGAACCTACGAGCAGTACTTC	CASTTTGTYEQYF
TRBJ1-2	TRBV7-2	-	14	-	TGTGCCAGCAGCTCCCTTTTCCCCCCTAGTCACTACACCTTC	CASSSLFPPSHYTF
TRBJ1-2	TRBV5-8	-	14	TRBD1	TGTGCCAGCAGAAATCGGGACAGGGACTATGGCTACACCTTC	CASRNRDRDYGYTF
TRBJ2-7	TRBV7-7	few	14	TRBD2	TGTGCTAGCAGCTTAGAGCGGGGGGCCTACGAGCAGTACTTC	CASSLERGAYEQYF
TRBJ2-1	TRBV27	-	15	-	TGTGCCAGCAGTCGGAGCGGCCACTCCTACAATGAGCAGTTCTTC	CASSRSGHSYNEQFF
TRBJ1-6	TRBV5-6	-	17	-	TGTGCCAGCAGCTTGTTCATCAGTCAGGGTTGGAATTCACCCCTCCACTTT	CASSLFISQGWNSPLHF
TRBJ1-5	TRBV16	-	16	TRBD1	TGTGCCAGCAGCCCAACTCAAAGGGGGCTACGTCAGCCCCAGCATTTT	CASSPTQRGLRQPQHF
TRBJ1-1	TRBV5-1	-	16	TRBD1	TGCGCCAGCAATCCCCAGGGGGCGGGCGCAAACACTGAAGCTTTCTTT	CASNPQGAGANTEAFF
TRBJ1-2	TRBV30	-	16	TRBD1	TGTGCCTGGAGTGGTGGACAGGGGGCTCGCGGAGGTGGCTACACCTTC	CAWSGGQGARGGGYTF
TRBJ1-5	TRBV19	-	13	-	TGTGCCAGTAGTCAGGCAGGGGATCAGCCCCAGCATTTT	CASSQAGDQPQHF
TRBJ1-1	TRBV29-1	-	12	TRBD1	TGCAGCGTTTGGACAGGCTCCCCTGAAGCTTTCTTT	CSVWTGSPEAFF
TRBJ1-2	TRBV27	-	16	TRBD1	TGTGCCAGCAGTTTCCTAGGACAGGGGGCCGCCTATGGCTACACCTTC	CASSFLGQGAAYGYTF
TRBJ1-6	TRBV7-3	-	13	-	TGTGCCAGCAGCTTAATGGAGAATTCACCCCTCCACTTT	CASSLMENSPLHF
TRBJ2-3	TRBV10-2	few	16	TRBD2	TGCGCCAGCAGCCGAGGGGCTAGCGGACTCACAGATACGCAGTATTTT	CASSRGASGLTDTQYF
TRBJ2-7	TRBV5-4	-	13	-	TGTGCCAGCAGCACCGCGGGGGCCCACGAGCAGTACTTC	CASSTAGAHEQYF
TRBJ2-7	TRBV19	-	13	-	TGTGCCAGTAGTAAGCACGGGGGCTACGAGCAGTACTTC	CASSKHGGYEQYF
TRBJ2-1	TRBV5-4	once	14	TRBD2	TGTGCCAGCACTTTAGCGGGAGTCTACAATGAGCAGTTCTTC	CASTLAGVYNEQFF
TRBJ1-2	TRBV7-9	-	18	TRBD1	TGTGCCAGCAGCTTAGGACGGGACAGGCAATCTTCCAACTATGGCTACACCTTC	CASSLGRDRQSSNYGYTF
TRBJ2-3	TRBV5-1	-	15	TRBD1	TGCGCCAGCAGCTTGGTACAGGGGGCGGCAGATACGCAGTATTTT	CASSLVQGAADTQYF
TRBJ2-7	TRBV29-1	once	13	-	TGCAGCGTTGCTTCCACCAGGGGCTACGAGCAGTACTTC	CSVASTRGYEQYF
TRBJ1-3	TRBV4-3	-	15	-	TGCGCCAGCAGCCAAGGAGCGAGCTCTGGAAACACCATATATTTT	CASSQGASSGNTIYF
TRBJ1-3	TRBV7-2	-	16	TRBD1	TGTGCCAGCAGCTGGGGACAGGGGGCATTTGGAAACACCATATATTTT	CASSWGQGAFGNTIYF
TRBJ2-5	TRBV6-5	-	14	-	TGTGCCAGCACTCCCTACGGCGAGGGAGAGACCCAGTACTTC	CASTPYGEGETQYF
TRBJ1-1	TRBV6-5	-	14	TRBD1	TGTGCCAGCAGCCCCGGGACAGACCCTTCTAAAGCTTTCTTT	CASSPGTDPSKAFF
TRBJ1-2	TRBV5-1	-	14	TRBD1	TGCGCCAGCAGCTCCCAGGGGGTAGACTATGGCTACACCTTC	CASSSQGVDYGYTF
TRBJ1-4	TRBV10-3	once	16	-	TGTGCCATCAGTGAGTCCTCGGGAACCACTAATGAAAAACTGTTTTTT	CAISESSGTTNEKLFF
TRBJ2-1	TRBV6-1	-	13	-	TGTGCCAGCAGTGGACAGGACTACAATGAGCAGTTCTTC	CASSGQDYNEQFF
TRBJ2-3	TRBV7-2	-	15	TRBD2	TGTGCCAGCACCCCGGGGGGTCACCGGGGAGATACGCAGTATTTT	CASTPGGHRGDTQYF